This T cell receptor (beta chain) was profiled in a study of cytomegalovirus exposure and HLA in healthy donors. Findings and caveats of the study: It was reported that TCR beta sequences correctly inferred the HLA-A and HLA-B alleles for most subjects. A later analysis found common viral pathogens apparently linked to several of the most significant clusters. Later genetic work tied a missense DCLRE1C variant to beta-chain V and J trimming.

Amplification used 60 Vbeta primers and 13 Jbeta primers. Assay: immunoSEQ multiplex PCR; the TCRdb copy retains only in-frame clones and omits some. This table lists roughly 120,000 clones. Germline assignment: CDR1 SGHVS and CDR2 FQNEAQ. V was cut by 1 base and J by 0 bases, with 10 bases left in between. The CDR3 is 16 residues long. Note on this clone: The antigen remains undetermined.

The TCR sequence derives from a man aged 30 to 39 in good health and CMV-seronegative. Sample: PBMCs. The chain combines TRBV7-8 with TRBJ1-5; D is undetermined. This CDR3 reads CASSLVLGSSNQPQHF. DNA for the CDR3: TGTGCCAGCAGCTTAGTCCTGGGCTCTAGCAATCAGCCCCAGCATTTT.